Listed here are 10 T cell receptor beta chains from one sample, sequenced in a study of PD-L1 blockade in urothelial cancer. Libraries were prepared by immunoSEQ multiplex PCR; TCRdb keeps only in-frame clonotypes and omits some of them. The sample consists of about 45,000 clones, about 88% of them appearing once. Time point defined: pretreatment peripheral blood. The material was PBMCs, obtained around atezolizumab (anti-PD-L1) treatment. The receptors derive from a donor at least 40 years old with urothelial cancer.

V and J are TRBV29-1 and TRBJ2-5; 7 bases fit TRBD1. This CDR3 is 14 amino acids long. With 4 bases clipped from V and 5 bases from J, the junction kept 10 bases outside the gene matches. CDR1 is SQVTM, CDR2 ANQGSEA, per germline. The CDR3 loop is CSVADRTGRETQYF. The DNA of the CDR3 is TGCAGCGTTGCGGACAGGACCGGGCGGGAGACCCAGTACTTC. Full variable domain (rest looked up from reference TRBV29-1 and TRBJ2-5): SAVISQKPSRDICQRGTSLTIQCQVDSQVTMMFWYRQQPGQSLTLIATANQGSEATYESGFVIDKFPISRPNLTFSTLTVSNMSPEDSSIYLCSVADRTGRETQYFGPGTRLLVL.

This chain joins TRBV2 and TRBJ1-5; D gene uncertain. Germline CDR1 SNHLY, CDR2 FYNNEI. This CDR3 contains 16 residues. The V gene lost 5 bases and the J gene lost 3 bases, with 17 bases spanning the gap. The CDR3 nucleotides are TGTGCCAGCAGTCGATTGAACGGGTACATCAATCAGCCCCAGCATTTT. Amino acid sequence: CASSRLNGYINQPQHF. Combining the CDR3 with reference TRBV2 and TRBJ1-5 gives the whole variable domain EPEVTQTPSHQVTQMGQEVILRCVPISNHLYFYWYRQILGQKVEFLVSFYNNEISEKSEIFDDQFSVERPDGSNFTLKIRSTKLEDSAMYFCASSRLNGYINQPQHFGDGTRLSIL.

The CDR3 DNA reads TGTGCCAGCAGCCAAGTAGACAGGGGAGGGATATACACCGGGGAGCTGTTTTTT. This gives the protein CASSQVDRGGIYTGELFF. The J gene is TRBJ2-2, the V gene TRBV4-2, with D possibly TRBD1 on 8 matching bases. The germline CDR1 and CDR2 sequences are LGHNA and YNFKEQ. CDR3 size: 18 residues. Trimming pared 1 base from V and 3 bases from J, leaving 18 bases between.

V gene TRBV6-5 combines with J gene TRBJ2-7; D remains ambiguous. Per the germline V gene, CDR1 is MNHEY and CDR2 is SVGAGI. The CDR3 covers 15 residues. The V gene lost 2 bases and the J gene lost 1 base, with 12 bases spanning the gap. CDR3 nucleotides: TGTGCCAGCAGTTACGGGCTGGCCGGATCCTACGAGCAGTACTTC. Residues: CASSYGLAGSYEQYF.

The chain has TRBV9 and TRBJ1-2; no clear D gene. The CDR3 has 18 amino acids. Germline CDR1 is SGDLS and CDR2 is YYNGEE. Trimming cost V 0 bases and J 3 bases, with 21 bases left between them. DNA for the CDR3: TGTGCCAGCAGCGTAGGCCCCGGCGGAGGGTGGGTGGACTATGGCTACACCTTC. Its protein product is CASSVGPGGGWVDYGYTF.

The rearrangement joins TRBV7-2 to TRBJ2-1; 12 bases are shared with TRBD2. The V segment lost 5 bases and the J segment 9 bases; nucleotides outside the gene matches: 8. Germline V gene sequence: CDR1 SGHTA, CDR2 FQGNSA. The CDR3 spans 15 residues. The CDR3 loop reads CASSQLAGGRSEQFF. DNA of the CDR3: TGTGCCAGCAGCCAGCTAGCGGGAGGGCGGAGTGAGCAGTTCTTC.

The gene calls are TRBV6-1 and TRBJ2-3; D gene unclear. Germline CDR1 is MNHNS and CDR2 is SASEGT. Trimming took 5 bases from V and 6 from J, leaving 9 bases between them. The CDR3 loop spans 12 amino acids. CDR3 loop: CASSPPMDTQYF. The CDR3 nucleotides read TGTGCCAGCAGTCCGCCTATGGATACGCAGTATTTT.

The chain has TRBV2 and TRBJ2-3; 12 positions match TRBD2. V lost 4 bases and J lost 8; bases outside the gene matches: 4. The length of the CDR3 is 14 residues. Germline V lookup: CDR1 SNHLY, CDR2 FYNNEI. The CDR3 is CASSASSGRGTQYF. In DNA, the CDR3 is TGTGCCAGCAGTGCTTCTAGCGGGAGGGGTACGCAGTATTTT.

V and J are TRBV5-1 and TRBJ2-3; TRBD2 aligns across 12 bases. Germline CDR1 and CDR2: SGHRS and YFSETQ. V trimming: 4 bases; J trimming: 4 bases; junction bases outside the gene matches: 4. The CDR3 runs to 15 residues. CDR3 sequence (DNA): TGCGCCAGCAGCCCTAGCGGGAGGGCGCCAGATACGCAGTATTTT. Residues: CASSPSGRAPDTQYF.

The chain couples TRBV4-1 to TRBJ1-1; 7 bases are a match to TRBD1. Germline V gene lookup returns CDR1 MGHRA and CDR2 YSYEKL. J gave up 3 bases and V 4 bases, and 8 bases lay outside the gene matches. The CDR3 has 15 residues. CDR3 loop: CASSPKGARDTEAFF. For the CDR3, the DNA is TGCGCCAGCAGCCCGAAGGGGGCAAGGGACACTGAAGCTTTCTTT.